These T cell receptor beta chains were read from a single sample in a study of tumor and adjacent non-tumor tissue in lung cancer. TCRdb re-derived calls from the multiplex PCR reads in MiXCR, one entry per CDR3 protein. The sample lists around 100,000 distinct CDR3 sequences, 65% occurring once. The sample taken for sequencing was distant non-tumor lung tissue. These receptors all come from a man aged 30 to 45 with non-small cell lung cancer. The conserved cysteine and the conserved F or W are not part of the CDR3 here.

j_call v_call cdr3_aa
TRBJ2-7 TRBV10-3 TISDPGKGASYEQY
TRBJ2-1 TRBV11-2 ASKDWSLSSGPNEQF
TRBJ2-7 TRBV7-9 ASSYTRGQFDEQY
TRBJ2-3 TRBV7-8 ASSSESGTDTQY
TRBJ2-7 TRBV12-3/TRBV12-4 ASSFELPRGEQY
TRBJ1-1 TRBV20-1 SASQGDTEAF
. TRBV11-2 ANKAWSLSSGTNEQY
TRBJ1-4 TRBV20-1 SASFAYGVTNEKLF
TRBJ2-5 TRBV20-1 SAWRGRQETQY
TRBJ1-4 TRBV11-2 ASRRDGRNEKLF
TRBJ2-2 TRBV12-3/TRBV12-4 ACSLWGGPWNTGELF
TRBJ2-7 TRBV11-3 TSSLTDFSYEHY
TRBJ2-7 TRBV5-6 ESSAGPYRSASSYEQY
TRBJ1-5 TRBV20-1 STDPDRHSNKPQH
TRBJ2-3 TRBV7-9 ASSWVGTDTQY
TRBJ2-2 TRBV29-1 SAVRPANTGELF
TRBJ1-6 TRBV29-1 SPMTGQTNSPLH
TRBJ1-2 TRBV4-3 ASSQDREGMRGYT
TRBJ1-1 TRBV6-5 ASSYSGIGNTEAF
. TRBV29-1 SVELARGSLYAQF
TRBJ2-2 TRBV7-6 ASSLASGSTLGTRELF
TRBJ2-2 TRBV20-1 SAGLAGDTGELF
TRBJ2-1 TRBV11-1 ASSLARAGAYNEQF
TRBJ2-3 TRBV20-1 SALQDQTNTQY
TRBJ1-4 TRBV11-2 VSSPPGSGANDKLF
TRBJ1-2 TRBV29-1 SVEDRYGESGYT
TRBJ2-2 TRBV7-9 ASSPSLGNTYTGELF
TRBJ2-2 TRBV4-2 ASSHPKVGQGGPRELF
TRBJ2-2 TRBV12-3/TRBV12-4 TSSFWTWVQNTGKLF
TRBJ2-2 TRBV10-2 ANISSLGELF
TRBJ2-3 TRBV11-2 ASSPNSPTGVRTDTQY
TRBJ1-2 TRBV29-1 SVIRASDYVYT
TRBJ2-1 TRBV6-2/TRBV6-3 ANSYSTSGGNEEF
TRBJ2-1 TRBV11-2 ANSPRGSGIRYNEQF
TRBJ2-3 TRBV20-1 SAISFSNTQY
TRBJ2-5 TRBV11-3 ARSSGLAGERETQY
TRBJ1-5 TRBV11-2 VSSNSRADQPQH
TRBJ1-5 TRBV20-1 SANPDRAGQPQH
TRBJ2-3 TRBV25-1 ASSEYRQGPDTQY
TRBJ1-1 TRBV6-5 ASSSLFGQYLNTEAF
TRBJ2-1 TRBV20-1 SARDRTTGALLCGEQF
TRBJ2-7 TRBV7-8 ASRVSPDGSYEQY
TRBJ2-2 TRBV6-5 SSSYSSGNTGELF
TRBJ2-7 TRBV6-5 TSSYCAPDSPYEQY
TRBJ1-4 TRBV29-1 SVKDRTNEKLF
TRBJ1-3 TRBV20-1 SGQQQSGNAIY
TRBJ2-5 TRBV20-1 SVRQGGHETQY
TRBJ2-2 TRBV7-3 ASSLRVSGFATGELF
TRBJ2-7 TRBV12-3/TRBV12-4 ASSFELPSGEQY
TRBJ2-2 TRBV11-3 ASSSLAGELTGELF
TRBJ2-7 TRBV20-1 NAGWPGLSYEQY
TRBJ2-3 TRBV20-1 SARDRVGGPVDTQY
TRBJ1-6 TRBV20-1 SARFLRGEYSPLH